The 23 T cell receptor beta chains in this list originate from one sample, sequenced in a study of cytomegalovirus exposure and HLA in healthy donors. It was with 60 Vbeta and 13 Jbeta primers that the PCR ran. Assay used: immunoSEQ multiplex PCR; TCRdb lists only in-frame clones, some missing. The sample lists tens of thousands of clones, around 79% occurring once. The sample consisted of PBMCs. These receptors all stem from a man aged 40-49 years in good health and CMV-seronegative.

The chain carries TRBV2 and TRBJ2-3, with 7 bases that match TRBD1. The V gene end was trimmed by 5 bases and the J gene end by 11 bases; junction bases not matched to a gene: 7. The germline V gene encodes CDR1 SNHLY and CDR2 FYNNEI. The CDR3 totals 12 residues. CDR3 loop: CASSLRGGRQYF. CDR3 bases: TGTGCCAGCAGTCTGCGAGGGGGCAGGCAGTATTTT.

The gene calls are TRBV6-5 and TRBJ1-5; D call uncertain. CDR1 is MNHEY, CDR2 SVGAGI, per germline. V dropped 4 bases and J dropped 4 bases, with 2 bases sitting between them. This CDR3 is 11 amino acids long. This CDR3 reads CASSLNQPQHF. CDR3 nucleotide sequence: TGTGCCAGCAGTTTAAATCAGCCCCAGCATTTT.

This clone was counted once. This chain links TRBV2 with TRBJ2-1; TRBD1 matches 9 bases. The CDR3 extends over 15 amino acids. The V segment lost 5 bases and the J segment 5 bases; nucleotides outside the gene matches: 7. CDR1 and CDR2 from the germline V gene are SNHLY and FYNNEI. For the CDR3, the DNA is TGTGCCAGCAGTCGGGGGGACAGGGCGAACAATGAGCAGTTCTTC. Its translation is CASSRGDRANNEQFF.

This chain connects TRBV18 to TRBJ2-5; D is possibly TRBD2 (5 bases). Germline V CDR1 and CDR2: KGHSH, LQKENI. The V end was cut by 3 bases, the J end by 2 bases, with 16 bases between. CDR3 length: 16 amino acids. The CDR3 loop reads CASSPQELAQQETQYF. CDR3 sequence (DNA): TGTGCCAGCTCACCCCAGGAGCTAGCACAACAAGAGACCCAGTACTTC.

This clone showed up just once. The chain is built from TRBV6-6 and TRBJ2-7; tentatively, D is TRBD2 (6 bases). Germline CDR1 is MNHNY and CDR2 is SVGAGI (reference sequence). V lost 6 bases and J 5 bases, leaving 20 bases between the germline ends. This CDR3 region has 15 residues. In nucleotides, the CDR3 is TGTGCCAGCAGACCACCCGAGGGAGGTCGGGACGAGCAGTACTTC. This sequence encodes CASRPPEGGRDEQYF.

This chain joins TRBV4-1 and TRBJ2-6; TRBD1 matches at 7 bases. Germline values: CDR1 MGHRA, CDR2 YSYEKL. The CDR3 runs 18 residues. Germline trimming cut 4 bases from V and 0 bases from J; bases unmatched to any gene: 9. DNA of the CDR3: TGCGCCAGCAGCCGGACCATGACAGGGAGCTCTGGGGCCAACGTCCTGACTTTC. Its translation is CASSRTMTGSSGANVLTF.

This clone was recorded a few times. This chain joins TRBV7-3 and TRBJ2-5; perhaps TRBD1 as D (5 bases). The J call may be incorrect, as the DNA end agrees better with TRBJ2-7. Looked up from germline, CDR1 is SGHTA and CDR2 is FQGTGA. The CDR3 sequence is 13 residues long. The CDR3 sequence is CASSLGAGYEQYF. For the CDR3, the DNA is TGTGCCAGCAGCTTAGGGGCAGGATACGAGCAGTACTTC.

The chain has TRBV27 and TRBJ2-7; D is perhaps TRBD1 (6 bases). CDR1 is MNHEY, CDR2 SMNVEV, per germline (reference sequence). The CDR3 totals 14 residues. Deletions cut 6 bases from V and 2 bases from J, with 14 bases between. Here the CDR3 DNA reads TGTGCCAGCAGCTACGACAGGACAACCTACGAGCAGTACTTC. This sequence encodes CASSYDRTTYEQYF.

V and J are TRBV19 and TRBJ2-5; D possibly corresponds to TRBD2 (6 bases). Between the trimmed V and J ends, which lost 4 bases and 4 bases, there was a span of 16 bases. CDR1 and CDR2 from the germline V gene are LNHDA and SQIVND (reference sequence). The CDR3 consists of 15 residues. The CDR3 reads CASSRDPRGRETQYF. CDR3 DNA: TGTGCCAGTAGTAGGGACCCCCGGGGGAGAGAGACCCAGTACTTC.

This sequence joins TRBV5-1 and TRBJ2-6; D is unclear. Germline-derived CDR1 and CDR2 are SGHRS and YFSETQ. The CDR3 is made up of 15 amino acids. The V and J ends lost 3 bases and 0 bases respectively, with 7 bases between them. The CDR3 region is CASSSVASGANVLTF. DNA of the CDR3: TGCGCCAGCAGCTCCGTGGCCTCTGGGGCCAACGTCCTGACTTTC.

The sample holds one count of this clone. This sequence joins TRBV7-9 and TRBJ1-4; 10 positions agree with TRBD1. Germline values: CDR1 SEHNR, CDR2 FQNEAQ (reference sequence). J lost 5 bases, V lost 5 bases, and 2 bases had no gene match. The CDR3 has 14 amino acids. DNA of the CDR3: TGTGCCAGCAGCCCGGGACAGGGGAATGAAAAACTGTTTTTT. Protein product: CASSPGQGNEKLFF.

The chain carries TRBV6-1 and TRBJ2-2, with 8 bases matching TRBD1. CDR3 size: 13 residues. Germline V gene sequence: CDR1 MNHNS, CDR2 SASEGT. V shed 6 bases and J 7 bases; nucleotides not matched to a gene: 4. Here the CDR3 DNA reads TGTGCCAGCAGGAACAGGGGGAACGGGGAGCTGTTTTTT. Its translation is CASRNRGNGELFF.

This chain connects TRBV10-2 to TRBJ2-3; 13 bases line up with TRBD2. The CDR3 has 18 amino acids. Trimming cost V 3 bases and J 5 bases; bases outside gene matches: 11. Germline V gene data show CDR1 as WSHSY and CDR2 as SAAADI. The CDR3 is CASSDLEGTSGEGDTQYF. DNA of the CDR3: TGCGCCAGCAGTGACCTCGAGGGGACTAGCGGGGAGGGAGATACGCAGTATTTT.

This chain links TRBV4-2 with TRBJ2-3, with 10 bases aligning to TRBD2. Unmatched junction bases numbered 15, after V lost 1 base and J lost 8 bases. The CDR3 is made up of 18 amino acids. Germline V gene lookup returns CDR1 LGHNA and CDR2 YNFKEQ. CDR3 in amino acids: CASSQVGKGAGGLATQYF. The CDR3 region has the DNA TGTGCCAGCAGCCAAGTGGGCAAAGGAGCGGGAGGGCTTGCTACGCAGTATTTT.

The chain combines TRBV11-1 with TRBJ2-3; TRBD2 might be the D (5 bases). V lost 0 bases to trimming and J lost 0 bases, with 7 bases between them. This CDR3 is 15 amino acids long. Germline V gene data show CDR1 as SGHAT and CDR2 as FQDESV (reference sequence). The CDR3 is CASSLAASSTDTQYF. The CDR3 DNA is TGTGCCAGCAGCTTAGCTGCTAGCAGCACAGATACGCAGTATTTT.

This clone was detected only once. The chain joins TRBV25-1 to TRBJ2-1, with TRBD2 matching 7 bases. The CDR3 spans 14 residues. V gave up 5 bases and J gave up 8 bases; unmatched junction bases: 9. Germline V lookup: CDR1 MGHDK, CDR2 SYGVNS. CDR3 loop: CASSPQGAGDEQFF. CDR3 coding DNA: TGTGCCAGCAGTCCCCAGGGCGCGGGAGATGAGCAGTTCTTC. Full variable domain (remainder filled in from reference TRBV25-1 and TRBJ2-1): EADIYQTPRYLVIGTGKKITLECSQTMGHDKMYWYQQDPGMELHLIHYSYGVNSTEKGDLSSESTVSRIRTEHFPLTLESARPSHTSQYLCASSPQGAGDEQFFGPGTRLTVL.

In nucleotides, the CDR3 is TGTGCCACCAGCCGTGGGACTAGCGGGGCCTTGGAGCAGTACTTC. This translates into CATSRGTSGALEQYF. The chain links TRBV15 to TRBJ2-7; 13 nucleotides agree with TRBD2. V gave up 5 bases and J gave up 7 bases; unmatched junction bases: 8. Germline CDR1 reads LNHNV; CDR2 reads YYDKDF (reference sequence). This CDR3 contains 15 residues.

The chain is built from TRBV4-1 and TRBJ2-7; D is perhaps TRBD1 (5 bases). Trimming pared 1 base from V and 1 base from J, leaving 17 bases between. CDR3 length: 17 residues. Germline CDR1 is MGHRA and CDR2 is YSYEKL. The CDR3 DNA sequence: TGCGCCAGCAGCCAAGGGGGCACAGCTACCCCGTCCTACGAGCAGTACTTC. Translating it yields CASSQGGTATPSYEQYF.

The rearrangement uses TRBV5-1 and TRBJ2-3; 8 nucleotides align to TRBD1. The CDR3 is 16 amino acids. Germline loops: CDR1 SGHRS, CDR2 YFSETQ. V shed 2 bases and J 7 bases; nucleotides not matched to a gene: 12. CDR3 DNA: TGCGCCAGCAGCTTTAGGACAGGGTTGACGTACAATACGCAGTATTTT. Its protein product is CASSFRTGLTYNTQYF.

This clone was detected only a few times. The chain couples TRBV6-6 to TRBJ2-7; weak D call: TRBD1 (5 bases). CDR1 and CDR2 from the germline V gene are MNHNY and SVGAGI (reference sequence). The V and J ends lost 5 bases and 1 base respectively, with 15 bases between them. CDR3 size: 15 residues. This chain's CDR3 is CASSGQGATSYEQYF. CDR3 DNA: TGTGCCAGCAGTGGCCAAGGGGCAACGTCCTACGAGCAGTACTTC.

This clone was observed a single time. The chain uses TRBV7-2 and TRBJ2-5; weak D call: TRBD2 (6 bases). The closer fit of TRBJ2-7 to the DNA end suggests the J call may be wrong. The CDR3 sequence is 12 residues long. CDR1 and CDR2 (germline): SGHTA, FQGNSA. CDR3 amino acids: CASRGGTYEQYF. Written as DNA, the CDR3 is TGTGCCAGCAGGGGGGGAACCTACGAGCAGTACTTC.

The rearrangement joins TRBV7-9 to TRBJ1-3; D gene unclear. The germline V and J ends were trimmed by 7 bases and 4 bases, with 8 bases remaining between them. Germline loops: CDR1 SEHNR, CDR2 FQNEAQ (reference sequence). The CDR3 has 12 amino acids. This chain's CDR3 is CASTRWGNTIYF. The CDR3, as DNA: TGTGCCAGCACCAGGTGGGGAAACACCATATATTTT.

The rearrangement links TRBV11-2 to TRBJ2-5; the D gene is possibly TRBD2 (5 bases). This CDR3 comprises 14 residues. CDR1 SGHAT and CDR2 FQNNGV come from the germline V gene. V was clipped by 5 bases and J by 6 bases, with 16 bases between them. The CDR3 DNA is TGTGCCAGCAGCCGAGAGGCGGGCAGACAGACCCAGTACTTC. It specifies CASSREAGRQTQYF.